This entry lists 26 T cell receptor beta chains sequenced from one sample in a study of blood T cell repertoires in COVID-19. Sequenced by immunoSEQ multiplex PCR; TCRdb stores in-frame clones only, minus some. The sample contains around 200,000 clones, almost 90% of which appear only once. Material: peripheral blood. Receptors originate from a man aged 45-60 years with acute or convalescent COVID-19.

The chain uses TRBV3-1 (or the pseudogene TRBV3-2) and TRBJ1-6; 8 nucleotides match TRBD1. V trimming: 2 bases; J trimming: 12 bases; junction bases outside the gene matches: 3. This CDR3 is built from 13 residues. The germline V gene encodes CDR1 LGHDT and CDR2 YNNKEL (reference sequence). CDR3 in amino acids: CASSQSDRGPLHF. As DNA, the CDR3 is TGTGCCAGCAGCCAATCCGACAGGGGACCCCTCCACTTT.

This CDR3 reads CASSLFQGADTQYF. CDR3 in DNA: TGTGCCAGCAGTTTATTTCAGGGGGCAGATACGCAGTATTTT. The chain combines TRBV28 with TRBJ2-3; TRBD1 aligns across 7 bases. With 1 base clipped from V and 4 bases from J, the junction kept 2 bases outside the gene matches. The CDR3 is 14 amino acids. Per the germline V gene, CDR1 is MDHEN and CDR2 is SYDVKM.

V gene TRBV7-3 combines with J gene TRBJ2-1; tentatively, D is TRBD2 (5 bases). Trimming cost V 0 bases and J 13 bases, with 13 bases left between them. The V gene's germline CDR1 is SGHTA and CDR2 FQGTGA. The CDR3 contains 13 residues. The CDR3 is CASSLTKEGRQFF. Written as DNA, the CDR3 is TGTGCCAGCAGCTTAACGAAAGAAGGGAGACAGTTCTTC.

This sequence joins TRBV10-3 and TRBJ1-1; no definite D call. V lost 4 bases and J lost 1, with 13 bases in between. The CDR3 extends over 15 amino acids. In germline, CDR1 is ENHRY, CDR2 SYGVKD. The CDR3 loop is CAISGRTEGNTEAFF. DNA for the CDR3: TGTGCCATCAGTGGCCGGACGGAGGGGAACACTGAAGCTTTCTTT.

This chain connects TRBV11-2 to TRBJ2-7, with TRBD2 matching over 12 bases. The CDR3 has 18 amino acids. Trimming removed 2 bases from V and 7 bases from J; junction bases left unmatched: 15. CDR1 SGHAT and CDR2 FQNNGV come from the germline V gene. The CDR3 nucleotides are TGTGCCAGCAGCTTAACGACCTCGACTAGCGGGAGAACAAAGGAGCAGTACTTC. This sequence encodes CASSLTTSTSGRTKEQYF.

V and J are TRBV5-4 and TRBJ1-6, with TRBD1 matching over 7 bases. Germline-derived CDR1 and CDR2 are SGHNT and YYREEE (reference sequence). This CDR3 has 14 residues. The trim removed 3 bases at V and 7 bases at J, leaving 4 bases unmatched. CDR3: CASSYRGGNSPLHF. DNA of the CDR3: TGTGCCAGCAGCTACAGGGGTGGCAATTCACCCCTCCACTTT.

The chain couples TRBV7-2 to TRBJ2-3; 8 nucleotides align to TRBD2. V was pared by 3 bases and J by 2 bases, with 4 bases of the junction left unmatched. The CDR3 spans 15 residues. Germline values: CDR1 SGHTA, CDR2 FQGNSA. The CDR3 sequence: CASSLNSGDTDTQYF. CDR3 sequence (DNA): TGTGCCAGCAGCTTGAATAGCGGGGACACAGATACGCAGTATTTT.

The chain employs TRBV27 and TRBJ2-3; a possible D gene is TRBD2 (5 bases). This CDR3 has 16 amino acids. The germline V gene has CDR1 MNHEY and CDR2 SMNVEV (reference sequence). The V and J ends lost 3 bases and 1 base respectively, with 14 bases between them. CDR3 loop: CASSFGVFGGTDTQYF. CDR3 DNA sequence: TGTGCCAGCAGTTTCGGGGTTTTCGGGGGCACAGATACGCAGTATTTT.

In its sample, this clone was seen once. The chain uses TRBV24-1 and TRBJ2-5; a weak D match, TRBD1 (5 bases). Germline V gene lookup returns CDR1 KGHDR and CDR2 SFDVKD. This CDR3 contains 14 residues. Trimming stripped 7 bases from V and 0 bases from J, with 11 bases between. CDR3 bases: TGTGCCACCAGCCCAGGGCAGCACCAAGAGACCCAGTACTTC. This gives the protein CATSPGQHQETQYF.

The chain couples TRBV27 to TRBJ2-1, with D perhaps TRBD2 (5 bases). Trimming removed 5 bases from V and 8 bases from J, with 13 bases in between. The CDR3 contains 13 residues. The germline V gene encodes CDR1 MNHEY and CDR2 SMNVEV (reference sequence). The CDR3 loop is CASSRVEGYEQFF. The CDR3 DNA reads TGTGCCAGCAGTCGCGTTGAGGGATATGAGCAGTTCTTC.

The chain has TRBV7-6 and TRBJ2-2; a possible D gene is TRBD2 (6 bases). This CDR3 comprises 16 residues. Trimming left V 5 bases short and J 4 bases short, with 17 bases between. Germline V CDR1 and CDR2: SGHVS, FNYEAQ. In DNA, the CDR3 is TGTGCCAGCAGCCTCCGGGTTACCGGGAGCACCGGGGAGCTGTTTTTT. This translates into CASSLRVTGSTGELFF.

This sequence joins TRBV28 and TRBJ1-6, with D possibly TRBD1 on 6 matching bases. V was trimmed by 6 bases and J by 4 bases, leaving 16 bases between them. The germline gives CDR1 MDHEN, CDR2 SYDVKM. The CDR3 consists of 16 residues. The CDR3 spells CASRPQGVLYNSPLHF. The CDR3 DNA sequence: TGTGCCAGCAGGCCACAGGGCGTCCTTTATAATTCACCCCTCCACTTT. Combining the CDR3 with reference TRBV28 and TRBJ1-6 gives the whole variable domain DVKVTQSSRYLVKRTGEKVFLECVQDMDHENMFWYRQDPGLGLRLIYFSYDVKMKEKGDIPEGYSVSREKKERFSLILESASTNQTSMYLCASRPQGVLYNSPLHFGNGTRLTVT.

Remarks on this clone: This sample also contains other DNA sequences that code for the same CDR3. The chain employs TRBV28 and TRBJ2-7; D ambiguous. In germline, CDR1 is MDHEN, CDR2 SYDVKM. The CDR3 covers 11 residues. The V and J ends lost 6 bases and 3 bases respectively, with 6 bases between them. CDR3 residues: CASSSYYEQYF. The DNA of the CDR3 is TGTGCCAGCAGCTCTTACTACGAGCAGTACTTC.

The V and J genes are TRBV6-1 and TRBJ1-5; no clear D gene. Germline V gene data show CDR1 as MNHNS and CDR2 as SASEGT. There are 15 residues in the CDR3. V was pared by 2 bases and J by 4 bases, with 12 bases between. The CDR3 is CASSEFTAGNQPQHF. The CDR3 region has the DNA TGTGCCAGCAGTGAATTCACAGCGGGTAATCAGCCCCAGCATTTT.

The genes are TRBV7-9 and TRBJ2-1; the match to TRBD2 covers 11 bases. Trimming took 5 bases from V and 6 from J; bases not matched to a gene: 3. CDR3 length: 14 residues. Germline V gene sequence: CDR1 SEHNR, CDR2 FQNEAQ (reference sequence). The DNA for the CDR3 is TGTGCCAGCAGCCTTAGCGGGAGGGGCAATGAGCAGTTCTTC. Its translation is CASSLSGRGNEQFF.

V gene TRBV11-3 combines with J gene TRBJ2-1; D is unresolved. V dropped 2 bases and J dropped 3 bases, with 5 bases sitting between them. CDR3 length equals 13 residues. CDR1 and CDR2 from the germline V gene are SGHNT and YENEEA. The CDR3 spells CASSLNSYNEQFF. For the CDR3, the DNA is TGTGCCAGCAGCTTAAACAGCTACAATGAGCAGTTCTTC.

The chain employs TRBV2 and TRBJ1-3; D gene ambiguous. Germline V gene data show CDR1 as SNHLY and CDR2 as FYNNEI. V was shortened by 1 base and J by 0 bases, with 7 bases between the two germline ends. The CDR3 length is 15 residues. CDR3 protein: CASSEGGFSGNTIYF. The CDR3 DNA sequence: TGTGCCAGCAGTGAAGGCGGGTTCTCTGGAAACACCATATATTTT.

This clone was detected only once. J is TRBJ2-2 and V is TRBV19; D possibly corresponds to TRBD1 (6 bases). Trimming shortened V by 9 bases and J by 7 bases, and 15 bases separated the two germline ends. Germline V CDR1 and CDR2: LNHDA, SQIVND (reference sequence). This CDR3 region has 13 residues. The CDR3, as DNA: TGTGCCAGCGCCCAGGGGTTGAGCGGGGAGCTGTTTTTT. This gives the protein CASAQGLSGELFF. The complete variable domain, with remaining parts taken from reference TRBV19 and TRBJ2-2, reads DGGITQSPKYLFRKEGQNVTLSCEQNLNHDAMYWYRQDPGQGLRLIYYSQIVNDFQKGDIAEGYSVSREKKESFPLTVTSAQKNPTAFYLCASAQGLSGELFFGEGSRLTVL.

This clone has more than one count but fewer than ten. The CDR3 DNA sequence: TGCGCCAGCAATTTTAACAGGGGTGTCACAGATACGCAGTATTTT. Protein sequence: CASNFNRGVTDTQYF. V and J are TRBV10-1 and TRBJ2-3; 7 bases map to TRBD1. V shed 7 bases, J shed 2 bases, and the junction held 9 bases outside the gene matches. This CDR3 is built from 15 residues. Germline values: CDR1 WNHNN, CDR2 SYGVQD (reference sequence).

V gene TRBV28 combines with J gene TRBJ2-3, with 12 nucleotides matching TRBD2. J was trimmed by 2 bases and V by 6 bases; bases with no gene match: 15. The CDR3 consists of 19 residues. The germline V gene has CDR1 MDHEN and CDR2 SYDVKM. The CDR3 DNA is TGTGCCAGCAGCCCAAGCCCGGGAGGACTAGCGGGGATCACAGATACGCAGTATTTT. As protein: CASSPSPGGLAGITDTQYF.

The chain couples TRBV10-3 to TRBJ1-1; 9 nucleotides align to TRBD1. This CDR3 is 14 amino acids long. V shed 5 bases, J shed 4 bases, and the junction held 5 bases outside the gene matches. Germline assignment: CDR1 ENHRY and CDR2 SYGVKD. The CDR3 loop reads CAISSGQGSTEAFF. In DNA form, the CDR3 reads TGTGCCATCAGTTCAGGACAGGGGAGCACTGAAGCTTTCTTT.

This chain joins TRBV28 and TRBJ2-2; 7 nucleotides line up with TRBD1. Germline V gene sequence: CDR1 MDHEN, CDR2 SYDVKM. The CDR3 extends over 16 amino acids. Losses at the gene ends were 7 bases for V and 4 bases for J; bases not matched to a gene: 12. In DNA form, the CDR3 reads TGTGCCAGCACCCGCAAGGGGGCAGGGGGCACCGGGGAGCTGTTTTTT. It yields the protein CASTRKGAGGTGELFF.

The V call is TRBV11-2, the J call TRBJ2-1, with D possibly being TRBD2 (6 bases). The CDR3 covers 16 residues. The V end lost 0 bases, the J end lost 4 bases, and 13 bases lay between the germline ends. CDR1 and CDR2 from the germline V gene are SGHAT and FQNNGV. CDR3 nucleotides: TGTGCCAGCAGCTTAGATCCGCCTAGCGTGTACAATGAGCAGTTCTTC. This sequence encodes CASSLDPPSVYNEQFF.

This clone was recorded only once. Compared with germline, one end of the junction differs, possibly owing to a read error. CDR3 DNA sequence: TGTGCTAGCAGCTTGTACAGGAACACTGAAGCTTTCTTT. This codes for CASSLYRNTEAFF. This chain joins TRBV7-7 and TRBJ1-1, with D hard to call. Germline loops: CDR1 SSHAT, CDR2 FNYEAQ (reference sequence). The CDR3 runs to 13 residues.

CDR3 coding DNA: TGCGCCAGCAGCTTCGGGGGGGCTGGCACTGAAGCTTTCTTT. Amino acids: CASSFGGAGTEAFF. V usage is TRBV5-1 and J usage is TRBJ1-1; a weak D match, TRBD1 (6 bases). Germline-derived CDR1 and CDR2 are SGHRS and YFSETQ. V lost 2 bases and J 4 bases, leaving 12 bases between the germline ends. The CDR3 has 14 residues.

The table lists this clone with a count of one. The chain joins TRBV29-1 to TRBJ2-7; D is possibly TRBD2 (7 bases). Germline V gene sequence: CDR1 SQVTM, CDR2 ANQGSEA. This CDR3 comprises 13 residues. Trimming removed 6 bases at V and 4 bases at J, with 16 bases between. Here the CDR3 DNA reads TGCAGCGTCAGAAAGGGGGGAGGGTACGAGCAGTACTTC. Translated, it gives CSVRKGGGYEQYF.